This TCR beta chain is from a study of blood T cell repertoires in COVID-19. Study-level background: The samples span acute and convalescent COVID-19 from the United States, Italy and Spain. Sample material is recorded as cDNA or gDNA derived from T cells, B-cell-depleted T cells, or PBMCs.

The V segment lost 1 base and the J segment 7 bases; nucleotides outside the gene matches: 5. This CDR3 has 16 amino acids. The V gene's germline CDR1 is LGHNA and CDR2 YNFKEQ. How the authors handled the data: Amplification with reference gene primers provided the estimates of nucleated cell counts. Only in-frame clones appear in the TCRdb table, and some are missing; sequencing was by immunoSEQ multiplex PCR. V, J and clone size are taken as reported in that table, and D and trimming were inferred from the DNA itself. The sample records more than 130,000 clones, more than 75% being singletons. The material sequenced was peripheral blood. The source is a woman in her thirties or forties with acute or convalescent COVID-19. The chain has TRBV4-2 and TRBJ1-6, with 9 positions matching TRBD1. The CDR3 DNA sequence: TGTGCCAGCAGCCAAGTCCTAGGACAGGGGAATTCACCCCTCCACTTT. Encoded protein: CASSQVLGQGNSPLHF.